Here is one TCR beta chain with its context. This specimen comes from a study of blood T cell repertoires in COVID-19. Across the study: Samples representing acute and convalescent COVID-19 were sourced from the United States, Italy and Spain. From T cells, B-cell-depleted T cells, or PBMCs came the material, which was cDNA or gDNA.

Original processing methods: Reference gene primer amplification gave nucleated cell count estimates. Data came from immunoSEQ multiplex PCR; TCRdb stores just in-frame clones and leaves some out. V and J calls and clone size are those listed in that table; D and trimming were worked out from the DNA. Seen here are 65,000 to 90,000 clones, roughly four fifths observed once, and the top ten hold approximately 15%. Trimming removed 2 bases at V and 11 bases at J, with 10 bases between. Germline CDR1 SEHNR, CDR2 FQNEAQ (reference sequence). The length of the CDR3 is 12 residues. The receptor comes from a man in his 70s with active or convalescent COVID-19. The specimen was peripheral blood. This chain connects TRBV7-9 to TRBJ1-5; D is unresolved. The CDR3 nucleotides are TGTGCCAGCAGCTTATCGGCGGAGGCCCAGCATTTT. It is translated as CASSLSAEAQHF. The full variable domain, in which reference TRBV7-9 and TRBJ1-5 provide the parts outside the CDR3, is DTGVSQNPRHKITKRGQNVTFRCDPISEHNRLYWYRQTLGQGPEFLTYFQNEAQLEKSRLLSDRFSAERPKGSFSTLEIQRTEQGDSAMYLCASSLSAEAQHFGDGTRLSIL.